In this sample, the clone carrying this T cell receptor beta chain turned up a few times. The data belong to a study of blood T cell repertoires in COVID-19. Study-level background: T cells, B-cell-depleted T cells, or PBMCs supplied cDNA or gDNA.

Assay: immunoSEQ multiplex PCR; the TCRdb copy retains only in-frame clones and omits some. The table lists about 310,000 clones, 80% to 90% of them singletons. The sequencing sample was made of peripheral blood. The TCR sequence derives from a man over 45 with active or convalescent COVID-19.

CDR3 sequence: CASSVGGAHNEKLFF. DNA for the CDR3: TGTGCCAGCAGCGTCGGCGGGGCCCATAATGAAAAACTGTTTTTT. V usage is TRBV9 and J usage is TRBJ1-4; a weak D match, TRBD1 (5 bases). Germline V CDR1 and CDR2: SGDLS, YYNGEE. Trimming removed 2 bases at V and 4 bases at J, with 12 bases between. The CDR3 is 15 residues long.